This TCR beta chain was sequenced in a study of T cell responses to AZD1222 COVID-19 vaccine. Produced via immunoSEQ multiplex PCR; TCRdb's table is partial and in-frame only. This sample has around 120,000 clones, with roughly 84% found just once. Study observations and caveats: Reports indicate that nearly half of spike-specific TCRs are directed at unmutated variant regions. The peak T cell response came first, and repertoires were sampled only after it. In a largely white British group with more females than males, clonal diversity was possibly underestimated.

A note on this clone: Its specificity is not known.

Second-dose intervals of approximately 4 or approximately 12 weeks were pooled. This clonotype was obtained from an adult who received the AZD1222 COVID-19 vaccine. The material was peripheral blood, obtained 28 days after the second AZD1222 dose.

As DNA, the CDR3 is TGCAGCGTTGACGGCCTTCGCATGAACACTGAAGCTTTCTTT. Encoded protein: CSVDGLRMNTEAFF. V gene TRBV29-1 combines with J gene TRBJ1-1; D is unresolved. The CDR3 loop spans 14 amino acids. CDR1 and CDR2 from the germline V gene are SQVTM and ANQGSEA. V lost 3 bases, J lost 0 bases, and 11 bases lay in between.